The present T cell receptor beta chain was sequenced within a study of blood T cell repertoires in COVID-19. The germline V gene has CDR1 MNHNY and CDR2 SVGAGI (reference sequence). There are 17 residues in the CDR3. V lost 5 bases and J lost 2, with 22 bases in between. The table came from immunoSEQ multiplex PCR; TCRdb's copy has only in-frame clones and leaves some out. The sample includes 110,000 or so clones, roughly nine tenths of them seen just once. The sequenced sample consisted of peripheral blood. The chain is built from TRBV6-6 and TRBJ2-7, with D perhaps TRBD1 (7 bases). The clonotype originates from a man between 65 and 85 years old with active or convalescent COVID-19. The CDR3 nucleotides read TGTGCCAGCAGTCGAATTACAGGGTCAGGGGGGACCTACGAGCAGTACTTC. Its protein is CASSRITGSGGTYEQYF.